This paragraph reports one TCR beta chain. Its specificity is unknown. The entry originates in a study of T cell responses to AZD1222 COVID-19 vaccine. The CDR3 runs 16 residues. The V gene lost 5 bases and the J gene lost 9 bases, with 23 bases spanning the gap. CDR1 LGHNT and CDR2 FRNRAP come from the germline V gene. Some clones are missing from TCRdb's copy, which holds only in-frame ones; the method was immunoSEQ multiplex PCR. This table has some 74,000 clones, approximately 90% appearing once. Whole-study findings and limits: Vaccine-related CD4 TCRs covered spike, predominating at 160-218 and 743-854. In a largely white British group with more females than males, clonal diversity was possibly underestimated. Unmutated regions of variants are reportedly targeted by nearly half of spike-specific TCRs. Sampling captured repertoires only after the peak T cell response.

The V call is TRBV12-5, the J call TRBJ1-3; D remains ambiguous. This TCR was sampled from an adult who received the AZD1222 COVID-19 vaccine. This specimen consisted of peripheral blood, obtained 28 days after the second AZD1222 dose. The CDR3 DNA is TGTGCTAGTGGTGCGGCGACACTACCCGGATTTGGCACCATATATTTT. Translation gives CASGAATLPGFGTIYF.